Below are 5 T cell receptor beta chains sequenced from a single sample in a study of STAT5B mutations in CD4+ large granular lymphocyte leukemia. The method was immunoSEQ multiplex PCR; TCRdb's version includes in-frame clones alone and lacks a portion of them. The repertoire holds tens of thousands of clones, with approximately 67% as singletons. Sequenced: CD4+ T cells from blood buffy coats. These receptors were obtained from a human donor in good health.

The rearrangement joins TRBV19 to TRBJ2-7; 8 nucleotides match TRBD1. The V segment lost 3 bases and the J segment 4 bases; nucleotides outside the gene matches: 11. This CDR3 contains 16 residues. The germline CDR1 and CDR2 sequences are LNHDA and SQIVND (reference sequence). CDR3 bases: TGTGCCAGTAGTATTACTCCAGGGGGCCGATCGTACGAGCAGTACTTC. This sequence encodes CASSITPGGRSYEQYF.

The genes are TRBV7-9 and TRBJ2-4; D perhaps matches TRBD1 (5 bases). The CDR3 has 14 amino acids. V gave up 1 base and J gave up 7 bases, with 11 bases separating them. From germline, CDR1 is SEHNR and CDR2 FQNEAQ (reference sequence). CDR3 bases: TGTGCCAGCAGCTTAGAGCGCAGGGCGAACATTCAGTACTTC. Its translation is CASSLERRANIQYF.

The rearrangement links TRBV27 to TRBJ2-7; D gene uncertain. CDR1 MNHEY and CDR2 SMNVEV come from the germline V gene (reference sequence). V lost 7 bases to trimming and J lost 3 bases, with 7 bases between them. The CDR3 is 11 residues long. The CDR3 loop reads CASTGVYEQYF. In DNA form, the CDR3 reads TGTGCCAGCACCGGAGTCTACGAGCAGTACTTC.

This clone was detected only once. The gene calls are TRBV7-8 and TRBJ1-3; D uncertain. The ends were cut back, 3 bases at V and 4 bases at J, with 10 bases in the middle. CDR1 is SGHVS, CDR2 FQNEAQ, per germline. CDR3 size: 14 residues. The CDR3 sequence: CASSFLRTGNTIYF. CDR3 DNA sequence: TGTGCCAGCAGCTTTCTAAGGACCGGAAACACCATATATTTT.

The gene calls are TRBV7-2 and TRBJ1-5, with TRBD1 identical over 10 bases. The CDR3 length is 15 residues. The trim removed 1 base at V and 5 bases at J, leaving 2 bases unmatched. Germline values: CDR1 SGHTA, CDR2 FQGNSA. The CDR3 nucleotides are TGTGCCAGCAGCTTAGAAGGGACAGGGGATCAGCCCCAGCATTTT. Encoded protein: CASSLEGTGDQPQHF.